A selection of T cell receptor beta chains follows, all from one sample in a study of cytomegalovirus exposure and HLA in healthy donors. TCRdb keeps only in-frame clones here, not all; method: immunoSEQ multiplex PCR. The sample comprises some 160,000 clones, over 60% of which are singletons, and around 3.1% rests with the top ten. Specimen: PBMCs. These receptors all stem from a woman aged 40 to 50 in good health and CMV-seronegative. Both conserved end residues are part of each CDR3. Each record gives: V gene, clone size, D gene, J gene, CDR3 DNA, CDR3 protein. D genes are given only for firm matches. For some rows the clone size is stated as once, few or many, or as a class when expanded; others skip it.

TRBV11-2	NA	TRBD1	TRBJ2-3	TGTGCCAGCAGCCTAGGGACAGGGGGTAAACCCACAGATACGCAGTATTTT	CASSLGTGGKPTDTQYF
TRBV7-6	NA	NA	TRBJ2-5	TGTGCCAGCAGCTTAGATCGGGAGACCCAGTACTTC	CASSLDRETQYF
TRBV5-4	NA	TRBD1	TRBJ2-3	TGTGCCAGCAGCTCACCCGGACAGGGCGGCACAGATACGCAGTATTTT	CASSSPGQGGTDTQYF
TRBV10-3	NA	TRBD1	TRBJ1-1	TGTGCCATCAGTGGGACAGGTAGGGAAGCTTTCTTT	CAISGTGREAFF
TRBV27	NA	TRBD1	TRBJ1-2	TGTGCCAGCAGATCTTCCGGGACAGTAGCTAACTATGGCTACACCTTC	CASRSSGTVANYGYTF
TRBV4-1	NA	TRBD1	TRBJ1-4	TGCGCCAGCAGCCACCCTACACATGACAGGGCCCGGGGAAAACTGTTTTTT	CASSHPTHDRARGKLFF
TRBV19	NA	TRBD2	TRBJ2-1	TGTGCCAGTAGCCGGGAGGGAGTCTCCTACAATGAGCAGTTCTTC	CASSREGVSYNEQFF
TRBV7-9	once	TRBD1	TRBJ1-2	TGTGCCACCTCTAGGGGAGAGACAGGGGGCGACCCGTATGGCTACACCTTC	CATSRGETGGDPYGYTF
TRBV2	NA	NA	TRBJ2-7	TGTGCCAGCAGTGGGAGCGGCACGCCGGGTTCTCGGCAGTACTTC	CASSGSGTPGSRQYF
TRBV27	NA	NA	TRBJ1-5	TGTGCCAGCAGTTTTAGGGGTCAGGCGGGACAGCCCCAGCATTTT	CASSFRGQAGQPQHF
TRBV27	NA	TRBD1	TRBJ1-5	TGTGCCAGCAGTGCGGGACAGGGGGCGAATCAGCCCCAGCATTTT	CASSAGQGANQPQHF
TRBV18	NA	NA	TRBJ1-2	TGTGCCAGCTCACCTAACCCCGGGTATCGTGGCTACACCTTC	CASSPNPGYRGYTF
TRBV9	NA	TRBD1	TRBJ2-7	TGTGCCAGCAGCGTAGCAGGACAGGGGTACGAGCAGTACTTC	CASSVAGQGYEQYF
TRBV7-2	NA	NA	TRBJ2-7	TGTGCCAGCAGCTTAGACTGGTACGAGCAGTACTTC	CASSLDWYEQYF
TRBV6-5	NA	NA	TRBJ1-2	TGTGCCAGCAGAACCCCGGGGGGCTACACCTTC	CASRTPGGYTF
TRBV5-4	NA	NA	TRBJ1-1	TGTGCCAGCAGACAAACAGTTAACACTGAAGCTTTCTTT	CASRQTVNTEAFF
TRBV13	NA	NA	TRBJ2-1	TGTGCCAGCAGCTTGCCCCAGAGGAATGAGCAGTTCTTC	CASSLPQRNEQFF
TRBV9	NA	NA	TRBJ1-6	TGTGCCAGCAGAACCGGGATTCGCGATAATTCACCCCTCCACTTT	CASRTGIRDNSPLHF
TRBV18	few	TRBD1	TRBJ2-3	TGTGCCAGCGGCACAGGGGCGTCCACAGATACGCAGTATTTT	CASGTGASTDTQYF
TRBV11-2	NA	NA	TRBJ1-1	TGTGCCAGCAGCCCCCCCCTTCAGGGCTACTATCTCGGCACTGAAGCTTTCTTT	CASSPPLQGYYLGTEAFF
TRBV5-5	few	NA	TRBJ2-7	TGTGCCAGCAGCTTGCTTGCCAGGGCACCCCACGAGCAGTACTTC	CASSLLARAPHEQYF
TRBV19	NA	TRBD2	TRBJ2-5	TGTGCCAGTAGTTCAATACTAGCGGGGGGGACCCAAGAGACCCAGTACTTC	CASSSILAGGTQETQYF
TRBV5-6	NA	TRBD1	TRBJ1-5	TGTGCCAGCAGTAACCGGGACAGGGAAAGGTGGCAGCCCCAGCATTTT	CASSNRDRERWQPQHF
TRBV7-8	NA	TRBD1	TRBJ1-5	TGTGCCAGCAGCTTAGCGCCGAAGGGGGCGCGCAATCAGCCCCAGCATTTT	CASSLAPKGARNQPQHF
TRBV6-6	NA	NA	TRBJ1-2	TGTGCCAGCACCGGAGCGGGGGTATTTAACTATGGCTACACCTTC	CASTGAGVFNYGYTF